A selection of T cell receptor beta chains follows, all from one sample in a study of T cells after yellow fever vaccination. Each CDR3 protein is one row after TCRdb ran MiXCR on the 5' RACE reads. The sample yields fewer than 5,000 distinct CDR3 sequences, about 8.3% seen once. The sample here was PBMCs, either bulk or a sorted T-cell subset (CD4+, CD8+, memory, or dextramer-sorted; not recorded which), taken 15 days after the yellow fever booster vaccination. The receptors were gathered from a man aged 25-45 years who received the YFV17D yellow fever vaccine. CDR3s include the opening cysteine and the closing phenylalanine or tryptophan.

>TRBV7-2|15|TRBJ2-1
CASSWGGTSPNEQFF
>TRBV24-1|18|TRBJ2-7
CATRGRDRGVLGPYEQYF
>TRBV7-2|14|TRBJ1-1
CASSLEPATGQAFF
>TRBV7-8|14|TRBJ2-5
CASTRATDQETQYF
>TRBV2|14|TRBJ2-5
CASKGDRVPETQYF
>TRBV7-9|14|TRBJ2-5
CASSPTGGAETQYF
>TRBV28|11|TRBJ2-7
CASSLGYEQYF
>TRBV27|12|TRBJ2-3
CASSLGAGTQYF
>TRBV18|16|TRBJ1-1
CASSPTGTGLGTEAFF
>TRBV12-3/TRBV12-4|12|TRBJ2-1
CASSLRETEQFF
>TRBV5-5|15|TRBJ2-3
CASSFGNLAPDTQYF
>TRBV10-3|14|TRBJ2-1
CAISESTVYNEQFF
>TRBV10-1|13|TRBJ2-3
CASSDQPPDTQYF
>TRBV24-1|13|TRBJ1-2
CATSDQRQDGYTF
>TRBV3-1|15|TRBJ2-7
CASSQHVPWTYEQYF
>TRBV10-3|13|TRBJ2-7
CAISRTGGLEQYF
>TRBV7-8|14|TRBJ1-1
CASSLGRSNTEAFF
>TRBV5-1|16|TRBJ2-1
CASSLPLVAGGGEQFF
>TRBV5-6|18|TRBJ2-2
CASSLGPSSSGSTGELFF
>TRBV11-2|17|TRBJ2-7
CASSLGLSRTGGYEQYF
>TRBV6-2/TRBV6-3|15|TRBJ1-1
CASSPGRGRDTEAFF
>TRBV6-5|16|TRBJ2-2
CASSPNLGTNTGELFF
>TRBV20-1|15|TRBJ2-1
CSAPRGVAGKNEQFF
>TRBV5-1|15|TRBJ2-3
CASSWTGGSTDTQYF
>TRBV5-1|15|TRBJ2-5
CASSLAGTGQETQYF
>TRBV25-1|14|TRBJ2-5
CASREKTALETQYF
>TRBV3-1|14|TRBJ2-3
CASSSRGGTDTQYF
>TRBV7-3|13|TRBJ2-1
CASSPYIRDEQFF
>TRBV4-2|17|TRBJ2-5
CASSQGARAGVAETQYF
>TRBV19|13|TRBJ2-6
CASKVAGANVLTF
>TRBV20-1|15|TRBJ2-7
CSARAQGQGRYEQYF
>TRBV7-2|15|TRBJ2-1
CASSAGLADYNEQFF
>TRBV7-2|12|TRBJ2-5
CASKQTEETQYF
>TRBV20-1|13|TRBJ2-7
CSASLQGEDEQYF
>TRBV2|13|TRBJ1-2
CASSQGGPYGYTF
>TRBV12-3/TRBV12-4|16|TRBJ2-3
CASSLFGAASTDTQYF
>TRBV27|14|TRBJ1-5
CASSSYQGTQPQHF
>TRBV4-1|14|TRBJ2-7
CASSQGQPPYEQYF
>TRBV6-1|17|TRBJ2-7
CASSRTMSRLGSYEQYF
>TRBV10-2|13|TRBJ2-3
CASSGDNRYTQYF
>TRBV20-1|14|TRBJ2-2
CSASRGRAAGELFF
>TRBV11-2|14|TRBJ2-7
CASSLDLQRYEQYF
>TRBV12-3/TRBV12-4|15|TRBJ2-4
CASSAPGQGKNIQYF
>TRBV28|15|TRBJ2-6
CASSSGGAGANVLTF
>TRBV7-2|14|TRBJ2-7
CASSYDRGKNEQYF
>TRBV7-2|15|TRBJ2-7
CASSPQLGLEREQYF
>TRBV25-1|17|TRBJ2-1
CASSDLGTGGFYNEQFF
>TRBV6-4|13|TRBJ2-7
CASGLAGTYEQYF
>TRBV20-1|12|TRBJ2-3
CSAGGSTDTQYF
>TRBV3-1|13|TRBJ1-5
CASSKQVTWTQHF
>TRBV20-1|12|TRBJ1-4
CSTTGPNEKLFF
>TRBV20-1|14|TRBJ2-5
CSARDHLGEWAQYF
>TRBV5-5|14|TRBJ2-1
CASSWNPFGNEQFF